Listed below are T cell receptor beta chains from one sample, sequenced in a study of T-cell reconstitution after alpha-beta-depleted transplantation in children. TCRdb processed the PCR reads anew with MiXCR; each CDR3 protein has one entry. The sample holds 530,000 or so distinct CDR3 sequences; 25% to 30% are singletons and the top ten take around a third. The sequencing here drew on PBMCs, taken before TCRalphabeta/CD19-depleted stem cell transplant. The receptors here all came from a boy under two years old with Wiskott-Aldrich syndrome, due to receive a stem cell transplant. Both conserved end residues are part of each CDR3. A D gene is named only where the DNA matches it firmly. Clone size appears in some rows only: once, few, many, or a class for an expanded clone.

>TRBD2|TRBV12-3/TRBV12-4|TRBJ2-5|-
TGTGCCAGCAGCCAACTAGCGGGAGGCGCTGAGACCCAGTACTTC
CASSQLAGGAETQYF
>TRBD1|TRBV14|TRBJ2-7|-
TGTGCCAGCAGCCAGACGAGAGGTCGACAGGGGACCTACGAGCAGTACTTC
CASSQTRGRQGTYEQYF
>-|TRBV5-1|TRBJ2-5|few
TGCGCCAGCAGCTTTGATAAGAAGTACCAAGAGACCCAGTACTTC
CASSFDKKYQETQYF
>TRBD1|TRBV7-9|TRBJ2-5|-
TGTGCCAGCAGCTGGGGACAGGGCTATGAGACCCAGTACTTC
CASSWGQGYETQYF
>-|TRBV5-1|TRBJ2-3|once
TGCGCCAGCAGCTTTAGCAGGAGGGGCACAGATACGCAGTATTTT
CASSFSRRGTDTQYF
>-|TRBV6-1|TRBJ2-5|-
TGTGCCACCCATTCCTGGGACCAAGAGACCCAGTACTTC
CATHSWDQETQYF
>-|TRBV5-1|TRBJ1-1|few
TGCGCCAGCAGATCAGGGAGGGGGATGAACACTGAAGCTTTCTTT
CASRSGRGMNTEAFF
>-|TRBV2|TRBJ2-6|few
TGTGCCAGCACCCAAGAGAGCTCTGGGGCCAACGTCCTGACTTTC
CASTQESSGANVLTF
>-|TRBV12-3/TRBV12-4|TRBJ2-7|many
TGTGCCAGCAGTTTATCCGTCTCCTACGAGCAGTACTTC
CASSLSVSYEQYF
>-|TRBV2|TRBJ2-2|few
TGTGCCAGCCGAGCCGGGGAGCTGTTTTTT
CASRAGELFF
>-|TRBV12-3/TRBV12-4|TRBJ2-3|-
TGTGCCAGCAGCGGGGACTGGGGAGATACGCAGTATTTT
CASSGDWGDTQYF
>TRBD2|TRBV27|TRBJ2-7|few
TGTGCCAGCAGCAGGTCCGGGCTAGCGGACTACGAGCAGTACTTC
CASSRSGLADYEQYF
>TRBD1|TRBV12-3/TRBV12-4|TRBJ2-4|-
TGTGCCAGCAGTTTAATGGGACAGGGGATGTCCAAAAACATTCAGTACTTC
CASSLMGQGMSKNIQYF
>-|TRBV11-1|TRBJ1-1|-
TGTGCCAGCAGCTACCCCAAGGGTGAAGCTTTCTTT
CASSYPKGEAFF
>-|TRBV14|TRBJ2-2|-
TGTGCCAGCAGCCAACGGTACACCGGGGAGCTGTTTTTT
CASSQRYTGELFF
>TRBD2|TRBV5-1|TRBJ2-1|-
TGCGCCAGCAGCCCGGGGGGGACTATCCCCTACAATGAGCAGTTCTTC
CASSPGGTIPYNEQFF
>TRBD2|TRBV12-3/TRBV12-4|TRBJ2-3|-
TGTGCCAGCAGTTACAGCGGGAGTAAGGCGGATACGCAGTATTTT
CASSYSGSKADTQYF
>-|TRBV7-9|TRBJ2-1|-
TGTGCCAGCAGTAGGGGTGCGGGACTCTCCTACAATGAGCAGTTCTTC
CASSRGAGLSYNEQFF
>-|TRBV4-2|TRBJ2-1|few
TGTGCCAGCTCCCAAGAGGGGGGGAACAATGAGCAGTTCTTC
CASSQEGGNNEQFF
>-|TRBV3-1|TRBJ1-1|-
TGTGCCAGCAGCCATGGGGCCTCGGACACTGAAGCTTTCTTT
CASSHGASDTEAFF
>-|TRBV7-8|TRBJ1-1|-
TGTGCCAGCAGCTCGAGGAGGAACACTGAAGCTTTCTTT
CASSSRRNTEAFF
>TRBD1|TRBV5-5|TRBJ2-7|few
TGTGCCAGCAGCTTGGTACAGGGGGTCCCCTACGAGCAGTACTTC
CASSLVQGVPYEQYF
>TRBD2|TRBV5-1|TRBJ2-3|many
TGCGCCAGCAGCCTCCTGGGGCTAGCGGGAGCCACAGATACGCAGTATTTT
CASSLLGLAGATDTQYF
>TRBD2|TRBV6-5|TRBJ2-2|-
TGTGCCAGCAGGGGGACTAGCCGCACCGGGGAGCTGTTTTTT
CASRGTSRTGELFF
>-|TRBV5-1|TRBJ2-1|-
TGCGCCAGCAGGCCTCCGACTAGGGATGAGCAGTTCTTC
CASRPPTRDEQFF
>-|TRBV7-6|TRBJ1-1|-
TGTGCCAGCAGCTTAATAGGGGGAGTCGTAAGCACTGAAGCTTTCTTT
CASSLIGGVVSTEAFF
>TRBD2|TRBV29-1|TRBJ2-5|few
TGCAGCGTGGCACGGGGGGAACAAGAGACCCAGTACTTC
CSVARGEQETQYF
>TRBD2|TRBV7-2|TRBJ2-5|-
TGTGCCAGCAGCCTCCACGGACTAGCGGGAGAGTTGGAGACCCAGTACTTC
CASSLHGLAGELETQYF
>TRBD1|TRBV5-5|TRBJ1-5|-
TGTGCCAGCAGCTATCAGGGGGCTGATCAGCCCCAGCATTTT
CASSYQGADQPQHF
>-|TRBV7-7|TRBJ2-5|few
TGTGCCAGCAGCGCGAACCCAGGGGGGGAGACCCAGTACTTC
CASSANPGGETQYF
>-|TRBV24-1|TRBJ2-1|-
TGTGCCACCAGTAGGGCTTACAATGAGCAGTTCTTC
CATSRAYNEQFF
>TRBD2|TRBV5-1|TRBJ2-7|-
TGCGCCAGCAGCTTGGGGACTAGCGACTACGAGCAGTACTTC
CASSLGTSDYEQYF
>-|TRBV6-1|TRBJ2-3|-
TGTGCCAGCAGGACCCTTGACGGGATTGTAGATACGCAGTATTTT
CASRTLDGIVDTQYF
>-|TRBV7-2|TRBJ1-1|few
TGTGCCAGCAGCTTACTAAACAGAGATAAAGCTTTCTTT
CASSLLNRDKAFF
>-|TRBV2|TRBJ1-3|-
TGTGCCAGCAGTGTGAAGGGATCCAACTCTGGAAACACCATATATTTT
CASSVKGSNSGNTIYF
>-|TRBV6-1|TRBJ2-3|few
TGTGCCAGCAGCCTGGAGTTCCTCGGCACAGATACGCAGTATTTT
CASSLEFLGTDTQYF
>-|TRBV5-1|TRBJ2-1|-
TGCGCCAGCAGCTTCGTACTCGAGACTAGTCTTATAAATGAGCAGTTCTTC
CASSFVLETSLINEQFF
>TRBD1|TRBV5-1|TRBJ1-4|few
TGCGCCAGCAGCGGCCAATCAGGGGGCGCAGCGACTAATGAAAAACTGTTTTTT
CASSGQSGGAATNEKLFF
>TRBD2|TRBV7-9|TRBJ2-1|-
TGTGCCAGCAGCTTGAGCGTTGGACTAGCGATACAGTTCTTC
CASSLSVGLAIQFF
>TRBD2|TRBV29-1|TRBJ2-5|-
TGCAGCGGTGGGCCAGCGGGAGTTGGGGAGACCCAGTACTTC
CSGGPAGVGETQYF